This T cell receptor beta chain originates from a study of blood T cell repertoires in COVID-19. Study-level background: Some COVID-19 samples were acute and others convalescent; all came from the United States, Italy and Spain. T cells, B-cell-depleted T cells, or PBMCs provided the cDNA or gDNA that served as material.

Germline CDR1 reads SGHRS; CDR2 reads YFSETQ. This CDR3 spans 17 amino acids. V gave up 2 bases and J gave up 0 bases; unmatched junction bases: 8. In the study's own analysis: Estimation of nucleated cell counts relied on the amplification of reference gene primers. TCRdb's copy holds only in-frame clones and misses some; the assay was immunoSEQ multiplex PCR. V and J calls and clone size follow that table, whereas D and trimming were derived from the DNA. Of a few hundred thousand clones detected, about nine tenths appear once; the ten largest clones hold approximately 2.4%. The source of this sequence is a man aged 18 to 35 with active or convalescent COVID-19. V and J are TRBV5-1 and TRBJ2-1, with TRBD2 matching 7 bases. The material sequenced was peripheral blood. CDR3 DNA sequence: TGCGCCAGCAGCTTTGGGAGGGGAGAGCTCTCCTACAATGAGCAGTTCTTC. Its translation: CASSFGRGELSYNEQFF.